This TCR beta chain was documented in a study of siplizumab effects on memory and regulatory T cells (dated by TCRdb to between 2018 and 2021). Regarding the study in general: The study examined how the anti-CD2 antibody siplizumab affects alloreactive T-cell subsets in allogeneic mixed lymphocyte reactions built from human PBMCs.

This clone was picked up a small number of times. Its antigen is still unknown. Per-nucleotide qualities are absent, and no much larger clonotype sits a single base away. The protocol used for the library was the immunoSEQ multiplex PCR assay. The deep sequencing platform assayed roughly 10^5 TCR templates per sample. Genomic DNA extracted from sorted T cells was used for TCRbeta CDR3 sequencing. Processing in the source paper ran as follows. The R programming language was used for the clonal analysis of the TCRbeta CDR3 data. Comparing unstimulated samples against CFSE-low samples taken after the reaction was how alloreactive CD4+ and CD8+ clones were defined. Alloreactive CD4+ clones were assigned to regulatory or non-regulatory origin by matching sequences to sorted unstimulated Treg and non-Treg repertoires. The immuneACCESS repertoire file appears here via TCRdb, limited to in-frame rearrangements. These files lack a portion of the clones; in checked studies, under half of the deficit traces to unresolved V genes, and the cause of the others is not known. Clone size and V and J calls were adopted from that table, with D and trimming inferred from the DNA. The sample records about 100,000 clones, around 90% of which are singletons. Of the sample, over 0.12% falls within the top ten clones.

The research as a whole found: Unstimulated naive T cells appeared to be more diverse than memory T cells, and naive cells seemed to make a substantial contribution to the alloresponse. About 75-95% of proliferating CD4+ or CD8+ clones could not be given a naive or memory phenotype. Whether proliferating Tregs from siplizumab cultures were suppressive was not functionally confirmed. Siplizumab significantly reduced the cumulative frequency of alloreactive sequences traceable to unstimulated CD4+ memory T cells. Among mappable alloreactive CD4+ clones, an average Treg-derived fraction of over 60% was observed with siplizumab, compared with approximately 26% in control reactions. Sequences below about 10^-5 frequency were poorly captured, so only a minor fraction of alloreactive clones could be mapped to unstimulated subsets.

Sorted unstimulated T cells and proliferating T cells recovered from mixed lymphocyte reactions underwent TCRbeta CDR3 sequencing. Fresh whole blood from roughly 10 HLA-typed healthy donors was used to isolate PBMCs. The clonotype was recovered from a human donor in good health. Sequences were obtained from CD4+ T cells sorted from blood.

The sequence in DNA is TGTGCCAGCTCACCATTGGGACAGATATATGGCTACACCTTC. The resulting protein is CASSPLGQIYGYTF. Recombination connected TRBV18 to TRBJ1-2; 7 bases in the middle match TRBD1. Reading the germline V gene gives CDR1 KGHSH and CDR2 LQKENI. After removal of 2 bases from V and 5 bases from J, the junction retains 5 bases not matched to a gene. Inclusive of the bounding cysteine and phenylalanine, the CDR3 is 14 residues long. Solely the CDR3 DNA is kept, with 42 bases framed from the first base.